A few counts support the clone carrying this T cell receptor beta chain. Its antigen remains unknown. TCRdb reprocessed the reads via MiXCR and lists one record per CDR3 protein. The table lists 680,000 or so distinct CDR3 sequences, roughly 33% of them singletons. The record originates from a study of T cell repertoires in cytomegalovirus infection. Overall study context: HLA-B-restricted CMV epitopes that are well studied, plus recently identified HLA-C-restricted ones, were used by the study. Indicated by public TCR beta signatures were CMV infection and matching HLA type. Findings and limits, study-wide: Frequencies of public TCR beta families were cumulated, and this identified carriers of CMV plus the relevant HLA. CMV-specific HLA-C-restricted TCR beta clonotypes dominated the ex vivo response.

V was trimmed by 1 base and J by 6 bases, leaving 11 bases between them. Germline V gives CDR1 MNHNS, CDR2 SASEGT. The CDR3 sequence is 14 residues long. This rearrangement joins TRBV6-1 to TRBJ2-3; maybe TRBD2 (5 bases). This material consisted of cultured PBMCs, taken from culture after CMV antigen stimulation. This TCR came from a human donor in good health (CMV status not recorded). Some clones in this sample may be carry-over from other donors' samples. CDR3 bases: TGTGCCAGCAGTGAAGTTCGGACGGGGGATACGCAGTATTTT. This gives the protein CASSEVRTGDTQYF.